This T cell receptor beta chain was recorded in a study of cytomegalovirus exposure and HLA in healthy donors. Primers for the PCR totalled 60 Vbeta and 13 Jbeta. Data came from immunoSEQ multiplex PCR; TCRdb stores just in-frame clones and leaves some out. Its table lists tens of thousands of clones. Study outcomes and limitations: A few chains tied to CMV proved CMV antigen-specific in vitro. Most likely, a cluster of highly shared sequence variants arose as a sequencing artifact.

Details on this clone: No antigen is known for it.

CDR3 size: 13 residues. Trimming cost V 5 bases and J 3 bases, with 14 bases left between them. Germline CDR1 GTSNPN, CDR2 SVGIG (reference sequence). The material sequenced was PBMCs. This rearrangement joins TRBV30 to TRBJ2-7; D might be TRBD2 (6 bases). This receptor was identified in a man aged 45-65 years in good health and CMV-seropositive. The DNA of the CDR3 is TGTGCCTGGGGACGGGGGATTAGCTACGAGCAGTACTTC. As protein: CAWGRGISYEQYF. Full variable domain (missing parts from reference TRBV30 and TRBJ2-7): SQTIHQWPATLVQPVGSPLSLECTVEGTSNPNLYWYRQAAGRGLQLLFYSVGIGQISSEVPQNLSASRPQDRQFILSSKKLLLSDSGFYLCAWGRGISYEQYFGPGTRLTVT.